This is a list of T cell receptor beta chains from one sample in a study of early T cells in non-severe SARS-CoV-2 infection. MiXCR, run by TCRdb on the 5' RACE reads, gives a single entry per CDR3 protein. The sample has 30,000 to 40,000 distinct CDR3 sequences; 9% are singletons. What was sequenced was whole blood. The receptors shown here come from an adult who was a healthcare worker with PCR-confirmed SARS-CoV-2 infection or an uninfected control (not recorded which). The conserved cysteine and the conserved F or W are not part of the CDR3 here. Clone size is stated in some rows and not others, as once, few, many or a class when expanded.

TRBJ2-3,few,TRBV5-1,ASRGQPPTDTQY
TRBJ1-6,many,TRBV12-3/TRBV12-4,ASSFRSSYNSPLH
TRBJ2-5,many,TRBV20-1,SALLVGPQETQY
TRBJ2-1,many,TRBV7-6,ASSLDSYNEQF
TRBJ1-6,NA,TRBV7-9,ASSFGAVGSPLH
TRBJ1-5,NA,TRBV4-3,ASSQAWGNQPQH
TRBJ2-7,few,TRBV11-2,ASSLDPSSYEQY
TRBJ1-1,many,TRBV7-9,ASSYRLNTEAF
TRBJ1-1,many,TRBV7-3,ASSWGQNTEAF
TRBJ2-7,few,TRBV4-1,ASSPDTGFSYEQY
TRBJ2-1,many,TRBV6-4,ASSPGRRSYNEQF
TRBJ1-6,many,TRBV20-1,SARQEYNSPLH
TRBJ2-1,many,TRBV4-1,ASSHRGGTGENEQF
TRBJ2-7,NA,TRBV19,ASSTGLYLYEQY
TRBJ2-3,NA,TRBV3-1,ASSQITDTQY
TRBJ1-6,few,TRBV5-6,ASSLRGGSYNSPLH
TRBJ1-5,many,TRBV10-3,AISSDRDEQPQH
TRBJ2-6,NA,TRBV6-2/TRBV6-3,ASSPGTGAGANVLT
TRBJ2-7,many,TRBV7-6,ASSHRDGHYEQY
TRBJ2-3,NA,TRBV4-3,ASSHREGDTQY
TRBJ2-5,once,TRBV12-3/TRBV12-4,ASSPGQLQETQY
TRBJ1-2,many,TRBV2,ASSERGTGGLYGYT
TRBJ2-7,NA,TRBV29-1,SVERPASYEQY
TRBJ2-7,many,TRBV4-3,ASSQDIRGIPYEQY
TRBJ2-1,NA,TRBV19,ASTYRVSSYNEQF
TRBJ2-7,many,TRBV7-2,ASSLVPGGPEQY
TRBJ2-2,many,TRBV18,ASRPTHRAGELF